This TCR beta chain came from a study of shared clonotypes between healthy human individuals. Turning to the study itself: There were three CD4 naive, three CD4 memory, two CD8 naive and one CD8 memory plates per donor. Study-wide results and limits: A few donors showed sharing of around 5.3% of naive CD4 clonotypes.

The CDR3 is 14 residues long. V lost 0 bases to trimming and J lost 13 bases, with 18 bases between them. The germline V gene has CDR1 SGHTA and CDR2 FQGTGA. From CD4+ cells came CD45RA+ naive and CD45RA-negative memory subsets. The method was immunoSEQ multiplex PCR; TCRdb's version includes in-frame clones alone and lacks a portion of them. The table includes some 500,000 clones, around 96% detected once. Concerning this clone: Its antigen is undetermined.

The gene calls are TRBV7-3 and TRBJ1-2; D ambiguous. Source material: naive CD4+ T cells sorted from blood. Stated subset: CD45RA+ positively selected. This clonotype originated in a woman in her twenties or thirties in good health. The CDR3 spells CASSLTGSASIFTF. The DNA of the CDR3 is TGTGCCAGCAGCTTAACGGGGAGCGCCAGTATCTTCACCTTC.